The 26 T cell receptor beta chains listed next were all sequenced from one sample in a study of radiotherapy plus CTLA-4 blockade in lung cancer. TCRdb's copy holds only in-frame clones and misses some; the assay was immunoSEQ multiplex PCR. The data contain tens of thousands of clones, about 84% of them seen just once; the ten biggest clones take up 0.79%. Sample: peripheral blood, taken from a patient treated with radiotherapy plus ipilimumab. The source is a human donor with non-small cell lung cancer who had stable disease on radiotherapy plus ipilimumab.

This clone was observed a handful of times. The CDR3 DNA sequence: TGTGCCAGTAGTACCGCCGGGACTGCAGATTGGGGCTACACCTTC. This gives the protein CASSTAGTADWGYTF. The V and J genes are TRBV19 and TRBJ1-2; weak D call: TRBD1 (5 bases). With 4 bases removed from V and 8 bases from J, the gap between germline ends came to 20 bases. Germline V lookup: CDR1 LNHDA, CDR2 SQIVND (reference sequence). This CDR3 comprises 15 residues.

The genes are TRBV6-4 and TRBJ1-1; D is possibly TRBD1 (5 bases). Germline V CDR1 and CDR2: MRHNA, SNTAGT. V was cut by 6 bases and J by 1 base, with 9 bases left in between. CDR3 length: 13 residues. CDR3 residues: CASRRQWNTEAFF. CDR3 bases: TGTGCCAGCAGAAGACAGTGGAACACTGAAGCTTTCTTT.

The J gene is TRBJ2-3, the V gene TRBV30; 9 bases are shared with TRBD2. V shed 3 bases and J 3 bases; nucleotides not matched to a gene: 16. This CDR3 comprises 18 residues. CDR1 is GTSNPN, CDR2 SVGIG, per germline (reference sequence). The CDR3, as DNA: TGTGCCTGGAGCGCACGCGGACTAGCGAGACTGGGTACAGATACGCAGTATTTT. This codes for CAWSARGLARLGTDTQYF.

The CDR3 is CASSEGQYEQYF. The CDR3 coding sequence is TGTGCCAGCAGTGAGGGACAGTACGAGCAGTACTTC. The gene calls are TRBV6-8 and TRBJ2-7, with 7 nucleotides matching TRBD1. The CDR3 spans 12 residues. CDR1 and CDR2 (germline): MNHGY, SAAAGT. Trimming at V came to 5 bases and at J to 4 bases, leaving 2 bases not matched to a gene.

The rearrangement uses TRBV9 and TRBJ1-6; TRBD1 matches 7 bases. CDR1 SGDLS and CDR2 YYNGEE come from the germline V gene. With 4 bases clipped from V and 7 bases from J, the junction kept 8 bases outside the gene matches. This CDR3 region has 15 residues. DNA of the CDR3: TGTGCCAGCAGCCCACAGACAGGGACAAATTCACCCCTCCACTTT. Translated, it gives CASSPQTGTNSPLHF.

This rearrangement joins TRBV28 to TRBJ1-5; TRBD1 matches 7 bases. V gave up 6 bases and J gave up 6 bases; unmatched junction bases: 11. The CDR3 is 15 amino acids. From germline, CDR1 is MDHEN and CDR2 SYDVKM. CDR3 coding DNA: TGTGCCAGCAGACAGGGGAACGCTAGGGGTCAGCCCCAGCATTTT. Protein sequence: CASRQGNARGQPQHF.

The chain has TRBV4-2 and TRBJ2-6; TRBD1 agrees at 9 bases. Germline V lookup: CDR1 LGHNA, CDR2 YNFKEQ. Trimming took 7 bases from V and 0 from J; bases not matched to a gene: 10. The CDR3 spans 18 residues. CDR3 bases: TGTGCCAGCATACCGGGACAGGGTGCTCTCTCTGGGGCCAACGTCCTGACTTTC. Its translation is CASIPGQGALSGANVLTF.

The chain is built from TRBV2 and TRBJ2-7; D might be TRBD1 or TRBD2, each matching 7 bases. This CDR3 region has 13 residues. Germline V gives CDR1 SNHLY, CDR2 FYNNEI. V lost 4 bases, J lost 5 bases, and 12 bases lay in between. The CDR3 sequence: CASSGQGGHEQYF. Here the CDR3 DNA reads TGTGCCAGCAGTGGACAGGGAGGGCACGAGCAGTACTTC.

The V and J genes are TRBV29-1 and TRBJ1-1; TRBD1 is a possible D gene (5 bases). The CDR3 length is 15 residues. Looked up from germline, CDR1 is SQVTM and CDR2 is ANQGSEA. V was pared by 0 bases and J by 0 bases, with 11 bases between. CDR3 sequence reads: CSVEDLEGLNTEAFF. Here the CDR3 DNA reads TGCAGCGTTGAAGATCTCGAGGGGCTGAACACTGAAGCTTTCTTT. Looking up the rest from reference TRBV29-1 and TRBJ1-1 gives the full variable domain: SAVISQKPSRDICQRGTSLTIQCQVDSQVTMMFWYRQQPGQSLTLIATANQGSEATYESGFVIDKFPISRPNLTFSTLTVSNMSPEDSSIYLCSVEDLEGLNTEAFFGQGTRLTVV.

This chain links TRBV7-9 with TRBJ2-7; 11 positions match TRBD1. The CDR3 runs 14 residues. V shed 1 base, J shed 7 bases, and the junction held 3 bases outside the gene matches. Germline V gene data show CDR1 as SEHNR and CDR2 as FQNEAQ (reference sequence). The CDR3 region is CASSLGTGGREQYF. CDR3 nucleotide sequence: TGTGCCAGCAGCTTAGGGACAGGGGGCAGAGAGCAGTACTTC.

The CDR3 loop reads CASSQPLNQPQHF. The CDR3 DNA reads as TGTGCCAGCAGTCAACCCCTTAATCAGCCCCAGCATTTT. The chain links TRBV28 to TRBJ1-5, with D uncertain. The CDR3 spans 13 residues. The V end was cut by 5 bases, the J end by 4 bases, with 9 bases between. Germline lookup yields CDR1 MDHEN and CDR2 SYDVKM. The whole variable domain, filled in from reference TRBV28 and TRBJ1-5, reads DVKVTQSSRYLVKRTGEKVFLECVQDMDHENMFWYRQDPGLGLRLIYFSYDVKMKEKGDIPEGYSVSREKKERFSLILESASTNQTSMYLCASSQPLNQPQHFGDGTRLSIL.

This chain connects TRBV27 to TRBJ2-3; possible D gene TRBD1, 6 bases. From germline, CDR1 is MNHEY and CDR2 SMNVEV (reference sequence). The V gene lost 4 bases and the J gene lost 0 bases, with 14 bases spanning the gap. The CDR3 extends over 16 amino acids. Here the CDR3 reads CASSYGQTSSTDTQYF. The CDR3 region has the DNA TGTGCCAGCAGTTATGGACAGACCTCTAGCACAGATACGCAGTATTTT.

This sequence joins TRBV25-1 and TRBJ2-6, with TRBD2 identical over 8 bases. This CDR3 has 16 amino acids. Germline CDR1 reads MGHDK; CDR2 reads SYGVNS. V shed 3 bases, J shed 0 bases, and the junction held 1 base outside the gene matches. DNA of the CDR3: TGTGCCAGCAGTGAGGGACTAGTCTCTGGGGCCAACGTCCTGACTTTC. This encodes CASSEGLVSGANVLTF. The full variable domain, with the rest looked up from reference TRBV25-1 and TRBJ2-6, is EADIYQTPRYLVIGTGKKITLECSQTMGHDKMYWYQQDPGMELHLIHYSYGVNSTEKGDLSSESTVSRIRTEHFPLTLESARPSHTSQYLCASSEGLVSGANVLTFGAGSRLTVL.

This chain's CDR3 is CASRLQGENTEAFF. CDR3 nucleotide sequence: TGTGCCAGCAGACTCCAAGGGGAGAACACTGAAGCTTTCTTT. V usage is TRBV7-9 and J usage is TRBJ1-1; D is perhaps TRBD1 (5 bases). V was clipped by 6 bases and J by 1 base, with 12 bases between them. Germline V CDR1 and CDR2: SEHNR, FQNEAQ (reference sequence). The CDR3 totals 14 residues.

The chain employs TRBV10-2 and TRBJ2-2; 7 bases map to TRBD1. CDR3 length: 15 residues. Germline V gives CDR1 WSHSY, CDR2 SAAADI. Losses at the gene ends were 4 bases for V and 4 bases for J; bases not matched to a gene: 6. CDR3 bases: TGCGCCAGCAGTGGACAGGGCGTAGGCACCGGGGAGCTGTTTTTT. It yields the protein CASSGQGVGTGELFF.

The chain recombines TRBV2 with TRBJ1-5; no definite D call. CDR3 size: 12 residues. CDR1 is SNHLY and CDR2 is FYNNEI in the germline V gene. Trimming took 6 bases from V and 9 from J, leaving 12 bases between them. This chain's CDR3 is CASRTSRGPQHF. In DNA, the CDR3 is TGTGCCAGCAGGACCTCACGGGGGCCCCAGCATTTT. The whole variable domain, filled in from reference TRBV2 and TRBJ1-5, reads EPEVTQTPSHQVTQMGQEVILRCVPISNHLYFYWYRQILGQKVEFLVSFYNNEISEKSEIFDDQFSVERPDGSNFTLKIRSTKLEDSAMYFCASRTSRGPQHFGDGTRLSIL.

The chain couples TRBV5-4 to TRBJ1-1, with D unresolved. Germline lookup yields CDR1 SGHNT and CDR2 YYREEE (reference sequence). The CDR3 totals 15 residues. Trimming stripped 1 base from V and 4 bases from J, with 14 bases between. CDR3 bases: TGTGCCAGCAGCTTGAAAACAGTGTCTACCACTGAAGCTTTCTTT. Its protein product is CASSLKTVSTTEAFF.

The genes are TRBV6-5 and TRBJ2-1; D assignment may be TRBD1 or TRBD2 (6 bases each). This CDR3 has 15 amino acids. Trimming stripped 7 bases from V and 4 bases from J, with 17 bases between. The V gene's germline CDR1 is MNHEY and CDR2 SVGAGI. The CDR3 protein is CASTPKGGWYNEQFF. CDR3 coding DNA: TGTGCCAGCACCCCTAAGGGGGGTTGGTACAATGAGCAGTTCTTC.

The CDR3 loop is CASRLPSMNTEAFF. CDR3 coding DNA: TGTGCCAGCAGACTGCCTTCGATGAACACTGAAGCTTTCTTT. V and J are TRBV28 and TRBJ1-1; no clear D. From germline, CDR1 is MDHEN and CDR2 SYDVKM. The CDR3 is 14 amino acids. V dropped 6 bases and J dropped 0 bases, with 11 bases sitting between them.

The CDR3 protein is CASSPGTELSNQPQHF. DNA for the CDR3: TGTGCCAGCAGTCCCGGGACGGAGCTTAGCAATCAGCCCCAGCATTTT. The chain uses TRBV6-6 and TRBJ1-5; possible D gene TRBD1, 5 bases. In germline, CDR1 is MNHNY, CDR2 SVGAGI (reference sequence). The V end lost 5 bases, the J end lost 0 bases, and 14 bases lay between the germline ends. CDR3 length equals 16 residues.

The gene calls are TRBV4-1 and TRBJ1-1; a weak D match, TRBD1 (5 bases). Germline assignment: CDR1 MGHRA and CDR2 YSYEKL. The CDR3 runs 16 residues. V lost 1 base and J 2 bases, leaving 14 bases between the germline ends. In nucleotides, the CDR3 is TGCGCCAGCAGCCAAGCTAACAGGCCAACTAACACTGAAGCTTTCTTT. Translating it yields CASSQANRPTNTEAFF.

The rearrangement uses TRBV6-5 and TRBJ2-2; 7 bases match TRBD1. The CDR3 spans 14 residues. The V gene end was trimmed by 6 bases and the J gene end by 7 bases; junction bases not matched to a gene: 8. Germline CDR1 is MNHEY and CDR2 is SVGAGI. The CDR3 spells CASRKQGKGGELFF. In DNA, the CDR3 is TGTGCCAGCAGGAAACAGGGGAAGGGCGGGGAGCTGTTTTTT.

This chain joins TRBV6-1 and TRBJ2-4, with TRBD1 identical over 7 bases. Germline V lookup: CDR1 MNHNS, CDR2 SASEGT. The trim removed 6 bases at V and 5 bases at J, leaving 7 bases unmatched. This CDR3 spans 14 amino acids. CDR3 protein: CASRVLGQENIQYF. For the CDR3, the DNA is TGTGCCAGCAGAGTACTCGGACAGGAAAACATTCAGTACTTC.

This clone was counted once. The chain links TRBV5-6 to TRBJ1-2, with 7 bases aligning to TRBD1. Per germline, CDR1 SGHDT and CDR2 YYEEEE. Losses at the gene ends were 2 bases for V and 7 bases for J; bases not matched to a gene: 8. The CDR3 is 14 amino acids. As DNA, the CDR3 is TGTGCCAGCAGCTTACAGGGGCCGCTTGGTGGCTACACCTTC. It yields the protein CASSLQGPLGGYTF.

The chain is built from TRBV18 and TRBJ2-5, with D possibly being TRBD2 (5 bases). V shed 5 bases and J shed 5 bases, with 12 bases lying between them. Germline V gene sequence: CDR1 KGHSH, CDR2 LQKENI. CDR3 length equals 13 residues. CDR3 loop: CASSEVGVETQYF. The CDR3 region has the DNA TGTGCCAGCTCAGAGGTCGGGGTCGAGACCCAGTACTTC.

Here the CDR3 reads CASSQDRARTDTQYF. The CDR3 DNA sequence: TGTGCCAGCTCACAGGACAGGGCCCGCACAGATACGCAGTATTTT. V usage is TRBV5-4 and J usage is TRBJ2-3; 8 nucleotides agree with TRBD1. Germline CDR1 SGHNT, CDR2 YYREEE (reference sequence). The junction had 8 bases not matched to a gene; V was cut back by 7 bases and J by 1 base. The CDR3 covers 15 residues. Full variable domain (rest looked up from reference TRBV5-4 and TRBJ2-3): ETGVTQSPTHLIKTRGQQVTLRCSSQSGHNTVSWYQQALGQGPQFIFQYYREEENGRGNFPPRFSGLQFPNYSSELNVNALELDDSALYLCASSQDRARTDTQYFGPGTRLTVL.